A selection of T cell receptor beta chains follows, all from one sample in a study of T-cell reconstitution after alpha-beta-depleted transplantation in children. TCRdb passed the PCR reads through MiXCR, listing each CDR3 protein once. The repertoire has 700,000 to 850,000 distinct CDR3 sequences, roughly 16% of them found once; the top ten carry around 5.3%. Sequenced here: PBMCs, mostly from graft donor cells, sampled 360 days after TCRalphabeta/CD19-depleted stem cell transplant. The receptors were gathered from a male patient aged 5 to 17 who had a stem cell transplant for acute lymphoblastic leukemia, so the T cells may come from the graft donor. The CDR3 runs from the conserved cysteine through the conserved F or W. Fields, in order: CDR3 DNA, CDR3 protein, D gene, clone size, V gene, J gene. D genes are given only for firm matches. Rows give clone size only sometimes, using once, few, many, or a class for an expanded clone.

TGTGCCAGCAGCAGTTTGACAGGAGCGAACACCGGGGAGCTGTTTTTT	CASSSLTGANTGELFF	NA	NA	TRBV7-7	TRBJ2-2
TGTGCCAGCAGTTTTTGGCCCCAAGAGACCCAGTACTTC	CASSFWPQETQYF	NA	few	TRBV12-3/TRBV12-4	TRBJ2-5
TGTGCCAGCACCGCCCGGGGGACTAGCGGGAGAAGGTTTGGTAGAAATACGCAGTATTTT	CASTARGTSGRRFGRNTQYF	TRBD2	few	TRBV9	TRBJ2-3
TGTGCCAGTAGACTTAGCGGGAGAGGAGATACGCAGTATTTT	CASRLSGRGDTQYF	TRBD2	many	TRBV19	TRBJ2-3
TGCGCCAGCAGCTTGGGCCCGGATTCCTACGAGCAGTACTTC	CASSLGPDSYEQYF	NA	many	TRBV5-1	TRBJ2-7
TGCGCCAGCAGCCCCACCACAGGGTCGGATACGCAGTATTTT	CASSPTTGSDTQYF	NA	NA	TRBV5-1	TRBJ2-3
TGTGCCATCAGTCCGACGGTCGCTACAGATACGCAGTATTTT	CAISPTVATDTQYF	NA	NA	TRBV10-3	TRBJ2-3
TGTGCCAGCAGCAAAGACAGGGCCGGGAATCAGCCCCAGCATTTT	CASSKDRAGNQPQHF	TRBD1	NA	TRBV2	TRBJ1-5
TGTGCCAGCAGCCAAGCGAGGACTAACAACAATGAGCAGTTCTTC	CASSQARTNNNEQFF	NA	few	TRBV4-2	TRBJ2-1
TGTGCCAGCAGCTTGGTTCCCACCGGGGAGCTGTTTTTT	CASSLVPTGELFF	NA	many	TRBV5-5	TRBJ2-2
TGTGCCAGCAGTGGGGAAAGGAGCTCCTACAATGAGCAGTTCTTC	CASSGERSSYNEQFF	NA	NA	TRBV2	TRBJ2-1
TGCAGTGCTTTCAGCGGGAGAGCCTACAATGAGCAGTTCTTC	CSAFSGRAYNEQFF	TRBD2	once	TRBV20-1	TRBJ2-1
TGCAGTGCTAGAGATCCCAGCCTGGGGGTTAACACCGGGGAGCTGTTTTTT	CSARDPSLGVNTGELFF	NA	NA	TRBV20-1	TRBJ2-2
TGTGCCAGCACCCCTCCCGGCGCTACCATAGCCAATGAGCAGTTCTTC	CASTPPGATIANEQFF	NA	NA	TRBV9	TRBJ2-1
TGTGCCAGCAGCCAAGGGGCTAGCGGGAGGGGGGTTTCCTACGAGCAGTACTTC	CASSQGASGRGVSYEQYF	TRBD2	few	TRBV4-2	TRBJ2-7
TGTGCCAGCAGTGAAGACCCGGCCCCCCTCTATGGCTACACCTTC	CASSEDPAPLYGYTF	NA	NA	TRBV2	TRBJ1-2
TGTGCCAGCAGCTTAGCCGGCCCGGGGGGTGGCTTAGCCTACGAGCAGTACTTC	CASSLAGPGGGLAYEQYF	TRBD2	few	TRBV7-3	TRBJ2-7
TGCAGCGTTGAGGGCAGGGGCCACGAAAAACTGTTTTTT	CSVEGRGHEKLFF	NA	NA	TRBV29-1	TRBJ1-4
TGCAGCGTGCTAAGGACAACCACCTTGAATGAGCAGTTCTTC	CSVLRTTTLNEQFF	NA	NA	TRBV29-1	TRBJ2-1
TGCGCCAGCGGAGGCGGGAGTGTCACCTACGAGCAGTACTTC	CASGGGSVTYEQYF	TRBD2	few	TRBV5-1	TRBJ2-7
TGTGCCAGCATGGTAGCTCGACTTGACAGGGAGCACGAGCAGTACTTC	CASMVARLDREHEQYF	TRBD1	NA	TRBV28	TRBJ2-7
TGTGCCAGCACACCCGACCGGGTCCTTTCTGAAGCTTTCTTT	CASTPDRVLSEAFF	NA	few	TRBV6-5	TRBJ1-1
TGCGCCAGCAGCTTGGAGGGGCTGATCGGCTACACCTTC	CASSLEGLIGYTF	NA	few	TRBV5-1	TRBJ1-2
TGTGCCAGCAGCTTCCCCCAGGTGAACACTGAAGCTTTCTTT	CASSFPQVNTEAFF	NA	many	TRBV7-9	TRBJ1-1
TGTGCCAGCAGCCCGCATCAGGGTCCCCTCCCCCAAGAGACCCAGTACTTC	CASSPHQGPLPQETQYF	NA	many	TRBV7-7	TRBJ2-5
TGTGCCAGCAGTGAGTCGGTAGCGGGAGCCCCAGATACGCAGTATTTT	CASSESVAGAPDTQYF	TRBD2	few	TRBV6-4	TRBJ2-3
TGCAGTGCTAAGGGGCCCGGGGAGCTGTTTTTT	CSAKGPGELFF	NA	many	TRBV20-1	TRBJ2-2
TGTGCCAGCAGCGTAGGCTGGACCCGACAGGATACGCAGTATTTT	CASSVGWTRQDTQYF	NA	NA	TRBV9	TRBJ2-3
TGCGCCAGCAGCCGTTTCGATCTCCGGAGCTCCTACAATGAGCAGTTCTTC	CASSRFDLRSSYNEQFF	NA	few	TRBV5-1	TRBJ2-1
TGTGCCAGCACTAAGGGGAGGGGCCTGCAAGAGACCCAGTACTTC	CASTKGRGLQETQYF	TRBD2	few	TRBV27	TRBJ2-5
TGTGCCAGCAGTGGGGCTTCGCCCCAGTACAATGAGCAGTTCTTC	CASSGASPQYNEQFF	NA	NA	TRBV6-1	TRBJ2-1
TGTGCCAGCAGCCAGAAGGGGACAGATTTCTACGAGCAGTACTTC	CASSQKGTDFYEQYF	TRBD1	NA	TRBV4-2	TRBJ2-7
TGTGCCAGCAGCTTGGTCCTATATAGAGATACGCAGTATTTT	CASSLVLYRDTQYF	NA	NA	TRBV5-4	TRBJ2-3
TGCAGTGCTAGTCCCAACAGGGGGCGATTCACCATATATTTT	CSASPNRGRFTIYF	TRBD1	NA	TRBV20-1	TRBJ1-3
TGTGCCACCAGCAGAGATTTAGGACAGGGAGGCTACACCTTC	CATSRDLGQGGYTF	TRBD1	NA	TRBV15	TRBJ1-2
TGTGCCATCAGTGAGTCGCGAGCTACAGATACGCAGTATTTT	CAISESRATDTQYF	NA	few	TRBV10-3	TRBJ2-3
TGCAGTGCTAGAGTGGAGCGGGTGATAGGCAATGAGCAGTTCTTC	CSARVERVIGNEQFF	NA	few	TRBV20-1	TRBJ2-1
TGCGCCAGCAGCTTGGCCCCGCGCAATGAGCAGTTCTTC	CASSLAPRNEQFF	NA	few	TRBV5-1	TRBJ2-1
TGCAGCGCTCGTCCACTAAGATCAGGAGACTATGGCTACACCTTC	CSARPLRSGDYGYTF	NA	NA	TRBV29-1	TRBJ1-2
TGTGCCAGCTCACCAGAGCCAGGCGACTCCTACGAGCAGTACTTC	CASSPEPGDSYEQYF	NA	NA	TRBV18	TRBJ2-7
TGTGCCACCAGCAGAGATATAGAAGCGGGGCTCTACAATGAGCAGTTCTTC	CATSRDIEAGLYNEQFF	TRBD2	NA	TRBV15	TRBJ2-1
TGTGCCAGCAGAATAGCGGGCATTCAAGAGACCCAGTACTTC	CASRIAGIQETQYF	TRBD2	few	TRBV12-3/TRBV12-4	TRBJ2-5
TGCAGCGTCGGACTACCGCGTCTACGGAATGAGCAGTTCTTC	CSVGLPRLRNEQFF	NA	NA	TRBV29-1	TRBJ2-1
TGTGCCAGCAGCCTGGCCGGGAGTGTCGATGAGCAGTTCTTC	CASSLAGSVDEQFF	NA	NA	TRBV6-1	TRBJ2-1
TGCGCCAGCAGCTTCGGTTGGGGTTCATACGAGCAGTACTTC	CASSFGWGSYEQYF	NA	many	TRBV5-1	TRBJ2-7
TGTGCCAGCAGCTCGCTAGCGGGAGTACCCCGGGATACGCAGTATTTT	CASSSLAGVPRDTQYF	TRBD2	NA	TRBV7-9	TRBJ2-3
TGTGCTAGTGGAGCTGGGCTCCCAGCTAACTATGGCTACACCTTC	CASGAGLPANYGYTF	NA	many	TRBV12-5	TRBJ1-2